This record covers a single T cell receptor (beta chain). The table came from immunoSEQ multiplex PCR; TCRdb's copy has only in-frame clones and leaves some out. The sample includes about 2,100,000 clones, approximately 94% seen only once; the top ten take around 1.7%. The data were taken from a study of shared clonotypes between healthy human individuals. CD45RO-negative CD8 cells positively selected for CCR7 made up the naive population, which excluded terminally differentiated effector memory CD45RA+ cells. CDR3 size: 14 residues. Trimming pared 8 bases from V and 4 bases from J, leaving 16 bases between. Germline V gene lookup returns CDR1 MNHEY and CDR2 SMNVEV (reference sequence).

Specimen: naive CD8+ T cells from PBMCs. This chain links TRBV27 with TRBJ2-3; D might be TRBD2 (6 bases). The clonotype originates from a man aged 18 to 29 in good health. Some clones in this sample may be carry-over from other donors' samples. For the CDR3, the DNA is TGTGCCAGCCAAGATGGGGGGATGGCAGATACGCAGTATTTT. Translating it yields CASQDGGMADTQYF.